The rows below give T cell receptor beta chains drawn from one sample of a study of cytomegalovirus exposure and HLA in healthy donors. Clones were read by immunoSEQ multiplex PCR, and TCRdb kept only the in-frame ones, dropping some. The table lists approximately 170,000 clones, about three quarters of them singletons, with 7% in the top ten. The material sequenced was PBMCs. The receptors stem from a middle-aged woman in good health and CMV-seropositive. CDR3s include the opening cysteine and the closing phenylalanine or tryptophan. The order of the fields is D gene, J gene, clone size, V gene, CDR3 protein, CDR3 DNA. D genes are given only for firm matches. The size entry is marked missing in some rows and otherwise reads once, few, many or a size class.

- TRBJ2-5 few TRBV6-1 CASSELGQRETQYF TGTGCCAGCAGTGAACTCGGACAGAGGGAGACCCAGTACTTC
TRBD2 TRBJ2-3 - TRBV6-1 CASSEALGTSTSTQYF TGTGCCAGCAGTGAAGCGTTGGGGACTAGTACCAGTACGCAGTATTTT
TRBD2 TRBJ2-2 few TRBV4-2 CASSQGGISGPWGTGELFF TGTGCCAGCAGCCAAGGAGGCATTAGCGGGCCCTGGGGCACCGGGGAGCTGTTTTTT
TRBD2 TRBJ2-7 - TRBV5-4 CASSPLAGGTYEQYF TGTGCCAGCAGCCCGCTAGCGGGGGGCACCTACGAGCAGTACTTC
TRBD2 TRBJ2-3 - TRBV5-1 CASSFRTSGGGTDTQYF TGCGCCAGCAGCTTTAGGACTAGCGGGGGAGGCACAGATACGCAGTATTTT
TRBD2 TRBJ2-7 - TRBV7-2 CASSLAGLAAEQYF TGTGCCAGCAGCTTAGCAGGACTAGCTGCCGAGCAGTACTTC
TRBD2 TRBJ2-1 - TRBV15 CATSGGEGSYNEQFF TGTGCCACCTCGGGGGGGGAGGGGTCCTACAATGAGCAGTTCTTC
TRBD1 TRBJ1-5 - TRBV7-4 CASSSPDRGDQPQHF TGTGCCAGCAGCTCCCCCGACAGGGGAGATCAGCCCCAGCATTTT
TRBD2 TRBJ2-7 - TRBV6-1 CASSEWGGYEQYF TGTGCCAGCAGTGAATGGGGGGGTTACGAGCAGTACTTC
TRBD1 TRBJ1-1 few TRBV5-6 CASSLPGGKNTEAFF TGTGCCAGCAGCTTACCAGGGGGCAAGAACACTGAAGCTTTCTTT
- TRBJ1-5 few TRBV11-2 CASSLEAGGNQPQHF TGTGCCAGCAGCTTAGAGGCAGGGGGCAATCAGCCCCAGCATTTT
- TRBJ1-1 - TRBV7-2 CASSLLTANTEAFF TGTGCCAGCAGCTTATTAACAGCGAACACTGAAGCTTTCTTT
- TRBJ2-3 - TRBV25-1 CASSEASRGDTQYF TGTGCCAGCAGTGAAGCGAGCAGGGGTGATACGCAGTATTTT
- TRBJ1-6 - TRBV30 CAWTRRRWEGGSPLHF TGTGCCTGGACCCGTCGGCGTTGGGAGGGAGGTTCACCCCTCCACTTT
TRBD2 TRBJ2-3 once TRBV7-8 CASSFTGTSGGALLGTQYF TGTGCCAGCAGCTTTACCGGGACTAGCGGGGGGGCACTATTAGGTACGCAGTATTTT
- TRBJ1-2 - TRBV6-4 CASSEAEGYGYTF TGTGCCAGCAGTGAGGCGGAAGGCTATGGCTACACCTTC
- TRBJ1-1 - TRBV27 CANFRVNTEAFF TGTGCCAATTTCAGGGTCAACACTGAAGCTTTCTTT
- TRBJ1-5 - TRBV19 CASRTMDDSLNQPQHF TGTGCCAGTAGAACTATGGATGACAGCCTAAATCAGCCCCAGCATTTT
- TRBJ1-5 once TRBV7-8 CASSFGRGDNQPQHF TGTGCCAGCAGCTTCGGCAGGGGAGACAATCAGCCCCAGCATTTT
- TRBJ1-5 - TRBV7-8 CASSLQGSWQPQHF TGTGCCAGCAGCTTACAGGGAAGCTGGCAGCCCCAGCATTTT
TRBD1 TRBJ1-4 - TRBV15 CATSRDRDRLGKLFF TGTGCCACCAGCAGAGATCGGGACAGGTTGGGGAAACTGTTTTTT
TRBD2 TRBJ2-3 - TRBV10-3 CAISWGSGGNTDTQYF TGTGCTATCTCCTGGGGTAGCGGGGGGAACACAGATACGCAGTATTTT
- TRBJ1-2 - TRBV5-6 CASSSRVGYGYTF TGTGCCAGCAGCTCCAGGGTGGGCTATGGCTACACCTTC
- TRBJ1-3 few TRBV11-2 CASSPEGGSGNTIYF TGTGCCAGCAGCCCAGAGGGCGGCTCTGGAAACACCATATATTTT
TRBD1 TRBJ1-2 - TRBV11-2 CASQPGQGNYGYTF TGTGCCAGCCAACCGGGACAGGGTAACTATGGCTACACCTTC